Presented here are 26 T cell receptor beta chains from one specimen sequenced in a study of blood T cell repertoires in COVID-19. The data were produced by immunoSEQ multiplex PCR, yet TCRdb's version contains in-frame clones alone and is incomplete. The repertoire holds tens of thousands of clones, with 80% to 95% as singletons. Sequenced: peripheral blood. The receptors come from an elderly woman with acute or convalescent COVID-19.

The rearrangement links TRBV19 to TRBJ1-1; D is possibly TRBD1 (5 bases). Between the trimmed V and J ends, which lost 4 bases and 3 bases, there was a span of 9 bases. This CDR3 has 13 amino acids. Per germline, CDR1 LNHDA and CDR2 SQIVND (reference sequence). The CDR3 region is CASSKVGDTEAFF. CDR3 sequence (DNA): TGTGCCAGTAGTAAGGTAGGGGACACTGAAGCTTTCTTT.

This sequence joins TRBV18 and TRBJ2-3; 9 nucleotides agree with TRBD2. The germline gives CDR1 KGHSH, CDR2 LQKENI. J lost 2 bases, V lost 3 bases, and 3 bases had no gene match. The length of the CDR3 is 15 residues. The CDR3 DNA is TGTGCCAGCTCACCGGGACTAGCTCTCACAGATACGCAGTATTTT. This codes for CASSPGLALTDTQYF.

The chain uses TRBV27 and TRBJ2-6; unclear D gene. The CDR3 loop spans 14 amino acids. Between the trimmed V and J ends, which lost 4 bases and 0 bases, there was a span of 4 bases. The germline V gene encodes CDR1 MNHEY and CDR2 SMNVEV (reference sequence). DNA for the CDR3: TGTGCCAGCAGTTCAAACTCTGGGGCCAACGTCCTGACTTTC. Translating it yields CASSSNSGANVLTF.

This rearrangement joins TRBV14 to TRBJ2-3, with 7 bases aligning to TRBD2. Losses at the gene ends were 1 base for V and 6 bases for J; bases not matched to a gene: 1. CDR1 and CDR2 from the germline V gene are SGHDN and FVKESK. There are 13 residues in the CDR3. This chain's CDR3 is CASSQGSGDTQYF. The CDR3, as DNA: TGTGCCAGCAGCCAAGGTAGCGGGGATACGCAGTATTTT.

CDR3 protein: CAWSWGQTNTGELFF. CDR3 bases: TGTGCCTGGAGTTGGGGACAAACGAACACCGGGGAGCTGTTTTTT. V usage is TRBV30 and J usage is TRBJ2-2; possibly TRBD1 for D (6 bases). The CDR3 loop spans 15 amino acids. Germline CDR1 reads GTSNPN; CDR2 reads SVGIG (reference sequence). V was pared by 2 bases and J by 0 bases, with 10 bases between.

The chain couples TRBV25-1 to TRBJ1-1; unclear D gene. The CDR3 runs 14 residues. Germline CDR1 is MGHDK and CDR2 is SYGVNS. With 4 bases removed from V and 1 base from J, the gap between germline ends came to 10 bases. CDR3 amino acids: CASSAFPGNTEAFF. The CDR3, as DNA: TGTGCCAGCAGTGCCTTTCCGGGGAACACTGAAGCTTTCTTT.

The chain recombines TRBV7-8 with TRBJ2-1; 11 bases agree with TRBD1. Germline CDR1 reads SGHVS; CDR2 reads FQNEAQ. J gave up 9 bases and V 3 bases, and 16 bases lay outside the gene matches. CDR3 length: 18 residues. CDR3: CASSFNPWTGGASGEQFF. CDR3 DNA sequence: TGTGCCAGCAGCTTCAATCCTTGGACAGGGGGCGCTTCAGGTGAGCAGTTCTTC.

The CDR3 is CASSFSGTTTYEQYF. In DNA form, the CDR3 reads TGTGCCAGCAGCTTCTCCGGGACAACTACCTACGAGCAGTACTTC. This chain connects TRBV7-2 to TRBJ2-7; D may be TRBD1 (6 bases). V was trimmed by 3 bases and J by 2 bases, leaving 14 bases between them. The CDR3 runs to 15 residues. CDR1 SGHTA and CDR2 FQGNSA come from the germline V gene.

The rearrangement links TRBV10-3 to TRBJ1-2, with no clear D. The V and J ends lost 6 bases and 7 bases respectively, with 18 bases between them. CDR3 size: 14 residues. Germline CDR1 and CDR2: ENHRY and SYGVKD. The DNA for the CDR3 is TGTGCCATCAGACTGGGAGATGCCGTCGGTGGCTACACCTTC. Its translation: CAIRLGDAVGGYTF.

CDR3 loop: CASSEWDRAMQPQHF. The CDR3 nucleotides read TGTGCCAGCAGTGAATGGGACAGGGCCATGCAGCCCCAGCATTTT. The V call is TRBV6-1, the J call TRBJ1-5; 9 positions match TRBD1. Germline V gene sequence: CDR1 MNHNS, CDR2 SASEGT. The length of the CDR3 is 15 residues. The V segment lost 2 bases and the J segment 7 bases; nucleotides outside the gene matches: 6.

This clone was detected once. The V gene is TRBV5-1, the J gene TRBJ1-2, with TRBD1 matching over 7 bases. This CDR3 is built from 16 residues. With 4 bases clipped from V and 13 bases from J, the junction kept 22 bases outside the gene matches. CDR1 SGHRS and CDR2 YFSETQ come from the germline V gene. The CDR3: CASSRNRLTGAESGTF. The CDR3 DNA is TGCGCCAGCAGCCGAAACCGTCTAACAGGGGCAGAATCCGGCACCTTC.

The chain uses TRBV27 and TRBJ1-5; 9 bases map to TRBD1. Trimming took 6 bases from V and 6 from J; bases not matched to a gene: 9. The CDR3 is 15 residues long. Germline values: CDR1 MNHEY, CDR2 SMNVEV (reference sequence). The CDR3: CASRKGGQGSQPQHF. In DNA, the CDR3 is TGTGCCAGCAGGAAAGGGGGACAGGGCAGTCAGCCCCAGCATTTT.

This clone appeared once. The chain carries TRBV19 and TRBJ2-3; 7 bases map to TRBD1. This CDR3 is built from 17 residues. V lost 4 bases and J lost 0; bases outside the gene matches: 10. Germline CDR1 is LNHDA and CDR2 is SQIVND (reference sequence). Written as DNA, the CDR3 is TGTGCCAGTAGTACCATACAGGGGCAAGTTAGCACAGATACGCAGTATTTT. Its translation: CASSTIQGQVSTDTQYF.

The chain has TRBV7-2 and TRBJ1-5; the D gene is possibly TRBD1 (6 bases). This CDR3 is 13 amino acids long. Per the germline V gene, CDR1 is SGHTA and CDR2 is FQGNSA. V was trimmed by 3 bases and J by 5 bases, leaving 8 bases between them. CDR3 in DNA: TGTGCCAGCAGCTTTGCAGGGGATCAGCCCCAGCATTTT. This codes for CASSFAGDQPQHF.

This chain connects TRBV10-3 to TRBJ2-6, with D uncertain. The CDR3 sequence is 15 residues long. Germline CDR1 ENHRY, CDR2 SYGVKD. V was shortened by 3 bases and J by 0 bases, with 6 bases between the two germline ends. The CDR3 region has the DNA TGTGCCATCAGTGACGGTACCTCTGGGGCCAACGTCCTGACTTTC. It is translated as CAISDGTSGANVLTF.

This chain uses TRBV6-1 with TRBJ1-2; tentative D call: TRBD1 (6 bases). CDR1 and CDR2 from the germline V gene are MNHNS and SASEGT. Trimming left V 1 base short and J 4 bases short, with 13 bases between. The CDR3 is 15 amino acids. This chain's CDR3 is CASSEGWGPSYGYTF. In DNA form, the CDR3 reads TGTGCCAGCAGTGAAGGGTGGGGGCCTTCCTATGGCTACACCTTC.

J is TRBJ1-5 and V is TRBV5-1; the match to TRBD1 covers 7 bases. The CDR3 contains 15 residues. Germline V lookup: CDR1 SGHRS, CDR2 YFSETQ. V gave up 0 bases and J gave up 6 bases; unmatched junction bases: 6. CDR3 bases: TGCGCCAGCAGCTTGGGGACAGGACCGGTTCAGCCCCAGCATTTT. Its translation: CASSLGTGPVQPQHF.

The chain recombines TRBV5-1 with TRBJ2-7; weak D call: TRBD1 (6 bases). Germline assignment: CDR1 SGHRS and CDR2 YFSETQ. The CDR3 has 12 residues. V dropped 5 bases and J dropped 4 bases, with 10 bases sitting between them. This CDR3 is CASRRDMYEQYF. For the CDR3, the DNA is TGCGCCAGCAGGAGGGACATGTACGAGCAGTACTTC. The whole variable domain, remainder taken from reference TRBV5-1 and TRBJ2-7, is KAGVTQTPRYLIKTRGQQVTLSCSPISGHRSVSWYQQTPGQGLQFLFEYFSETQRNKGNFPGRFSGRQFSNSRSEMNVSTLELGDSALYLCASRRDMYEQYFGPGTRLTVT.

This clone appeared a single time. The V call is TRBV30, the J call TRBJ2-5; possibly TRBD2 for D (5 bases). Trimming removed 0 bases at V and 4 bases at J, with 15 bases between. The CDR3 spans 15 residues. Looked up from germline, CDR1 is GTSNPN and CDR2 is SVGIG (reference sequence). The CDR3 DNA reads as TGTGCCTGGAGTGTGGGGTCAGGAGGTGTAGAGACCCAGTACTTC. It codes for CAWSVGSGGVETQYF.

This clone was observed a few times. The germline gene is not matched at one end of the junction; a read error may be the cause. The J gene is TRBJ2-5, the V gene TRBV7-7; the D is unclear. The CDR3 totals 13 residues. CDR1 SSHAT and CDR2 FNYEAQ come from the germline V gene (reference sequence). In DNA, the CDR3 is TGTGCTAGCAGCTTAGCAGGCGGAGAGACCCAGTACTTC. Encoded protein: CASSLAGGETQYF.

The chain joins TRBV19 to TRBJ2-1, with TRBD1 identical over 8 bases. Germline loops: CDR1 LNHDA, CDR2 SQIVND (reference sequence). V gave up 4 bases and J gave up 10 bases; unmatched junction bases: 15. There are 16 residues in the CDR3. This CDR3 is CASSNRTGQGRREQFF. The DNA for the CDR3 is TGTGCCAGTAGTAATAGAACAGGACAGGGAAGAAGGGAGCAGTTCTTC.

This clone has just one count. The chain is built from TRBV5-5 and TRBJ2-3, with D unresolved. Germline loops: CDR1 SGHKS, CDR2 YYEKEE (reference sequence). The V end was cut by 0 bases, the J end by 3 bases, with 5 bases between. The CDR3 contains 13 residues. The CDR3 reads CASSLVLTDTQYF. Written as DNA, the CDR3 is TGTGCCAGCAGCTTGGTTTTAACAGATACGCAGTATTTT.

The chain has TRBV5-1 and TRBJ2-7; 8 nucleotides line up with TRBD2. V shed 4 bases, J shed 5 bases, and the junction held 11 bases outside the gene matches. Per germline, CDR1 SGHRS and CDR2 YFSETQ. The CDR3 has 15 amino acids. The CDR3 DNA reads as TGCGCCAGCAGCCCAGGGACTAGTAAAGGCAACGAGCAGTACTTC. It specifies CASSPGTSKGNEQYF.

V and J are TRBV7-6 and TRBJ1-4; weak D call: TRBD1 (6 bases). This CDR3 is built from 15 residues. The germline V gene encodes CDR1 SGHVS and CDR2 FNYEAQ. V gave up 3 bases and J gave up 5 bases, with 13 bases separating them. CDR3 in DNA: TGTGCCAGCAGCTTGGGAGGGGGGCTGAATGAAAAACTGTTTTTT. It translates to CASSLGGGLNEKLFF.

This chain joins TRBV18 and TRBJ1-3; weak D call: TRBD1 (5 bases). The germline V gene encodes CDR1 KGHSH and CDR2 LQKENI. The CDR3 loop spans 16 amino acids. Between the trimmed V and J ends, which lost 2 bases and 2 bases, there was a span of 13 bases. The CDR3 is CASSPAPGRAGNTIYF. DNA for the CDR3: TGTGCCAGCTCACCAGCGCCTGGCAGGGCTGGAAACACCATATATTTT.

The V call is TRBV11-2, the J call TRBJ1-1, with TRBD1 as a possible D gene (5 bases). There are 15 residues in the CDR3. The V end was cut by 5 bases, the J end by 3 bases, with 16 bases between. The germline gives CDR1 SGHAT, CDR2 FQNNGV. This CDR3 is CASSPRRQQDTEAFF. CDR3 DNA: TGTGCCAGCAGCCCTAGAAGACAGCAGGACACTGAAGCTTTCTTT.